These 15 T cell receptor beta chains were sequenced from one sample in a study of T cells after yellow fever vaccination. TCRdb reprocessed the 5' RACE reads via MiXCR and lists one record per CDR3 protein. The table lists some 500,000 distinct CDR3 sequences, approximately 12% of them singletons. The sequencing used PBMCs, collected on the day of the yellow fever booster vaccination. Receptors were obtained from a young man who received the YFV17D yellow fever vaccine.

The rearrangement joins TRBV7-9 to TRBJ2-1, with TRBD2 as a possible D gene (5 bases). The V gene lost 11 bases and the J gene lost 0 bases, with 14 bases spanning the gap. CDR3 length: 14 amino acids. Germline V lookup: CDR1 SEHNR, CDR2 FQNEAQ (reference sequence). The CDR3, as DNA: TGTGCCGGCGCCAAGCGGAGCTCCTACAATGAGCAGTTCTTC. This encodes CAGAKRSSYNEQFF.

This chain links TRBV7-9 with TRBJ2-2, with 11 bases fitting TRBD2. V lost 5 bases, J lost 6 bases, and 5 bases stayed unmatched. Germline V lookup: CDR1 SEHNR, CDR2 FQNEAQ (reference sequence). This CDR3 has 15 amino acids. The CDR3 loop reads CASSASGRPPGELFF. For the CDR3, the DNA is TGTGCCAGCAGCGCTAGCGGGAGGCCCCCCGGGGAGCTGTTTTTT. The complete variable domain, with remaining parts taken from reference TRBV7-9 and TRBJ2-2, reads DTGVSQNPRHKITKRGQNVTFRCDPISEHNRLYWYRQTLGQGPEFLTYFQNEAQLEKSRLLSDRFSAERPKGSFSTLEIQRTEQGDSAMYLCASSASGRPPGELFFGEGSRLTVL.

The CDR3 is CASSEALGSYGYTF. In DNA form, the CDR3 reads TGTGCCAGCAGTGAAGCTTTGGGGTCATATGGCTACACCTTC. This chain connects TRBV6-1 to TRBJ1-2, with D unresolved. V lost 0 bases to trimming and J lost 5 bases, with 10 bases between them. The CDR3 sequence is 14 residues long. Germline V gene lookup returns CDR1 MNHNS and CDR2 SASEGT.

This chain joins TRBV12-3 or TRBV12-4 and TRBJ1-5, with D unclear. Trimming removed 7 bases at V and 5 bases at J, with 18 bases between. The CDR3 totals 15 residues. Here the CDR3 DNA reads TGTGCCAGCAAACCAACCCGCCGGCGGGATCAGCCCCAGCATTTT. It specifies CASKPTRRRDQPQHF.

This clonotype occurred a few times. The chain joins TRBV9 to TRBJ2-2, with 10 bases identical to TRBD2. The germline CDR1 and CDR2 sequences are SGDLS and YYNGEE. The CDR3 is 16 amino acids. The V gene end was trimmed by 0 bases and the J gene end by 7 bases; junction bases not matched to a gene: 6. CDR3 DNA sequence: TGTGCCAGCAGCGTAGTTAGCGGGAGGTCTGGCGGGGAGCTGTTTTTT. Its protein product is CASSVVSGRSGGELFF.

This clonotype was seen repeatedly, ten times or more. This sequence joins TRBV7-3 and TRBJ2-2; TRBD2 aligns across 11 bases. The length of the CDR3 is 16 residues. Germline trimming cut 5 bases from V and 4 bases from J; bases unmatched to any gene: 6. Germline loops: CDR1 SGHTA, CDR2 FQGTGA. DNA for the CDR3: TGTGCCAGCAGCCCCAGCACTAGCGGGAGCACCGGGGAGCTGTTTTTT. Its protein is CASSPSTSGSTGELFF.

The chain recombines TRBV12-3 or TRBV12-4 with TRBJ1-5; weak D call: TRBD1 (6 bases). Trimming removed 5 bases from V and 7 bases from J, with 15 bases in between. The length of the CDR3 is 14 residues. CDR3 amino acids: CASSPPRGGQPQHF. CDR3 nucleotides: TGTGCCAGCAGTCCCCCTCGGGGGGGCCAGCCCCAGCATTTT.

The CDR3 coding sequence is TGTTGCCGTGGGCCGTATAACCTAGCGGGGGGGGGCAATGAGCAGTTCTTC. It yields the protein CCRGPYNLAGGGNEQFF. The genes are TRBV6-9 and TRBJ2-1, with 12 bases matching TRBD2. This CDR3 comprises 17 residues. The germline CDR1 and CDR2 sequences are MNHGY and SVAAGI.

In nucleotides, the CDR3 is TGTGCCAGCAGTTACATCTCACTTGAAGGTGAGCAGTACTTC. Translating it yields CASSYISLEGEQYF. The V call is TRBV6-2 or TRBV6-3, the J call TRBJ2-7; D not certain. This CDR3 has 14 residues. V lost 2 bases and J 7 bases, leaving 15 bases between the germline ends. Germline-derived CDR1 and CDR2 are MNHEY and SVGEGT.

This clonotype was counted only a few times. The rearrangement links TRBV27 to TRBJ2-5, with D possibly matching TRBD2 (6 bases). V shed 3 bases and J shed 1 base, with 12 bases lying between them. Germline-derived CDR1 and CDR2 are MNHEY and SMNVEV (reference sequence). The CDR3 covers 15 residues. The CDR3 DNA reads as TGTGCCAGCAGTTTGGCGGGGAGAGGCCAAGAGACCCAGTACTTC. Translation: CASSLAGRGQETQYF.

A few counts support this clonotype. The chain is built from TRBV7-8 and TRBJ2-7; 11 bases are shared with TRBD2. The V gene's germline CDR1 is SGHVS and CDR2 FQNEAQ. The ends lost 0 bases at V and 3 bases at J; junction bases unmatched: 7. The CDR3 covers 17 residues. The DNA of the CDR3 is TGTGCCAGCAGCTTAGCGCTACTAGCGGGAGACCTCTACGAGCAGTACTTC. It codes for CASSLALLAGDLYEQYF. Filled out from reference TRBV7-8 and TRBJ2-7, the complete variable domain reads GAGVSQSPRYKVAKRGQDVALRCDPISGHVSLFWYQQALGQGPEFLTYFQNEAQLDKSGLPSDRFFAERPEGSVSTLKIQRTQQEDSAVYLCASSLALLAGDLYEQYFGPGTRLTVT.

This clonotype occurred a few times. Its ends do not fully match the called genes, so a read error is possible. V usage is TRBV20-1 and J usage is TRBJ2-3; 12 nucleotides line up with TRBD2. Germline V gene sequence: CDR1 DFQATT, CDR2 SNEGSKA (reference sequence). This CDR3 region has 16 residues. CDR3 in DNA: TGCTGTGCTAGAGGGCTTCTAGCGGGAGGGCCAGATACGCAGTATTTT. Translated, it gives CCARGLLAGGPDTQYF.

The rearrangement joins TRBV6-5 to TRBJ2-6, with D possibly TRBD2 on 5 matching bases. The CDR3 has 17 residues. Germline CDR1 MNHEY, CDR2 SVGAGI. The V end was cut by 5 bases, the J end by 2 bases, with 16 bases between. CDR3 sequence: CASSHTPTGTGANVLTF. In nucleotides, the CDR3 is TGTGCCAGCAGTCACACCCCCACGGGGACTGGGGCCAACGTCCTGACTTTC.

V usage is TRBV28 and J usage is TRBJ2-1; 12 nucleotides align to TRBD2. Looked up from germline, CDR1 is MDHEN and CDR2 is SYDVKM. The length of the CDR3 is 17 residues. The trim removed 6 bases at V and 7 bases at J, leaving 13 bases unmatched. The CDR3 is CASRLTSGRGGWNEQFF. In DNA form, the CDR3 reads TGTGCCAGCAGATTGACTAGCGGGAGAGGAGGGTGGAATGAGCAGTTCTTC.

This clonotype was picked up a small number of times. The chain joins TRBV29-1 to TRBJ2-7; 7 bases fit TRBD1. CDR1 and CDR2 (germline): SQVTM, ANQGSEA. This CDR3 region has 14 residues. Unmatched junction bases numbered 11, after V lost 7 bases and J lost 2 bases. The CDR3 DNA reads as TGCAGCGCTATTCTAACCGGGACAGCCTACGAGCAGTACTTC. Encoded protein: CSAILTGTAYEQYF.